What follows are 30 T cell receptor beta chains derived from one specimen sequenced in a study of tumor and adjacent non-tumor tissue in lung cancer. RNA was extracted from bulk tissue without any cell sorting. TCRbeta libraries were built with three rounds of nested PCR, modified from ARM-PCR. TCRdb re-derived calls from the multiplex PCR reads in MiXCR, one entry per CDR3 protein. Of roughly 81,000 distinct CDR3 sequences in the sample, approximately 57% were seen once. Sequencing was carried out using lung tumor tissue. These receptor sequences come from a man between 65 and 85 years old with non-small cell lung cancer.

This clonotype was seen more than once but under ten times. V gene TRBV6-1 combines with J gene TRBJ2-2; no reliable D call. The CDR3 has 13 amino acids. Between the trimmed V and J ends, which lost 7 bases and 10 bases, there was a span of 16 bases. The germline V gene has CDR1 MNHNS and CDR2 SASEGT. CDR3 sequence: CASTGLGLAELFF. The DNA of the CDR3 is TGTGCCAGCACCGGCCTTGGGTTGGCGGAGCTGTTTTTT.

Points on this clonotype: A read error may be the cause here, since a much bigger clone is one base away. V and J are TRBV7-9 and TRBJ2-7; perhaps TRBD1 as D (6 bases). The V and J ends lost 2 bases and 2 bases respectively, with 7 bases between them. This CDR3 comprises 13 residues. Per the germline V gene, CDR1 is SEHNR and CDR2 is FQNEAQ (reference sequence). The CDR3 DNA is TGTGCCAGCAGCTTACACAGGGCCTACGAGCAGTACTTC. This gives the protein CASSLHRAYEQYF.

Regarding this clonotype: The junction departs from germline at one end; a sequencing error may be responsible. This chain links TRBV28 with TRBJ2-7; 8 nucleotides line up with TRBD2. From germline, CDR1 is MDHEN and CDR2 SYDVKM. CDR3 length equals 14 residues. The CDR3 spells CAGSSSGSVNEQYF. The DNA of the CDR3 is TGTGCCGGCAGTTCCAGCGGGAGCGTCAACGAGCAGTACTTC.

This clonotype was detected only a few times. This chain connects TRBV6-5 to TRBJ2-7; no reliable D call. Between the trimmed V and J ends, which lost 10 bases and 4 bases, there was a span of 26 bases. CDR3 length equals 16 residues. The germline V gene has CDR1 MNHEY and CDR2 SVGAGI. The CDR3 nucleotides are TGTGCCAACAGCCCCTCCTTAAATACGAGTTGGTACGAGCAGTACTTC. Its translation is CANSPSLNTSWYEQYF.

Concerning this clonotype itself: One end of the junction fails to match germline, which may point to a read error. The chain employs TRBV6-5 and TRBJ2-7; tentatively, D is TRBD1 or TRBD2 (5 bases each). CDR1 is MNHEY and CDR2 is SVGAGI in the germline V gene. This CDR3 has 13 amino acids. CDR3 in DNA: TGTGCCAGCGGGCAACGGGACGGCTACGAGCAATACTTC. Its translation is CASGQRDGYEQYF.

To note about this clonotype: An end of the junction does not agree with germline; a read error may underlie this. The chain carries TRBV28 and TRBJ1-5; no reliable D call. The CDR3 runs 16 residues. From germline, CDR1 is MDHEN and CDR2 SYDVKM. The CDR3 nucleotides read TGCGCCAGCAGTTTTCGGATTGGGAATCCCGGTCAGCCCCAGCATTTT. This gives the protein CASSFRIGNPGQPQHF.

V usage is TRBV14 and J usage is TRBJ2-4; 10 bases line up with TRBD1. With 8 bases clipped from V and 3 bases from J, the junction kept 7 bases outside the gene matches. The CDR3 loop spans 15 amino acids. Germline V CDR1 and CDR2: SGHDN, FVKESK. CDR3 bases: TGTGCCAGCGGCGACAGGGGGCTAGTCAAAAACATTCAGTACTTC. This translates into CASGDRGLVKNIQYF.

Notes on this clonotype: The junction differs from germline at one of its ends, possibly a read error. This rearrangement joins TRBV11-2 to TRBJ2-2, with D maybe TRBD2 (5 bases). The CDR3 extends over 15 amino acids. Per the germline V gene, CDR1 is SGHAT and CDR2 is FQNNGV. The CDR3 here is CANSSEAVAAGELFF. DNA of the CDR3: TGTGCCAACAGCTCAGAAGCAGTTGCGGCCGGGGAACTGTTTTTT.

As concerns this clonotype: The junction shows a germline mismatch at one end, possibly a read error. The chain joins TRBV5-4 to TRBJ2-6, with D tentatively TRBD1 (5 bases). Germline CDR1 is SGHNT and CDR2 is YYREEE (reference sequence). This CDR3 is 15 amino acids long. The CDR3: CTSSLVSSGANILTF. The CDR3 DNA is TGTACCAGCAGCTTGGTCAGCTCTGGGGCCAACATCCTGACTTTC. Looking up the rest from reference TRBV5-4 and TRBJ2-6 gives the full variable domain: ETGVTQSPTHLIKTRGQQVTLRCSSQSGHNTVSWYQQALGQGPQFIFQYYREEENGRGNFPPRFSGLQFPNYSSELNVNALELDDSALYLCTSSLVSSGANILTFGAGSRLTVL.

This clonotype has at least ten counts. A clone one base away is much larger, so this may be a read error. The CDR3 region is CASTGGGLPEFF. DNA for the CDR3: TGTGCCAGTACTGGCGGGGGGCTACCTGAGTTCTTC. The rearrangement uses TRBV11-2 and TRBJ2-1; 8 nucleotides agree with TRBD2. CDR1 is SGHAT and CDR2 is FQNNGV in the germline V gene. V lost 9 bases and J lost 14; bases outside the gene matches: 12. The CDR3 has 12 amino acids.

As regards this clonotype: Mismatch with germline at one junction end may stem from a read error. The CDR3 loop reads CASSYWGETGTQYF. As DNA, the CDR3 is TGTGCAAGCAGTTACTGGGGGGAGACAGGTACGCAATATTTT. The rearrangement uses TRBV6-5 and TRBJ2-3; D tentatively reads TRBD1 or TRBD2 (6 bases each). The CDR3 extends over 14 amino acids. Germline values: CDR1 MNHEY, CDR2 SVGAGI.

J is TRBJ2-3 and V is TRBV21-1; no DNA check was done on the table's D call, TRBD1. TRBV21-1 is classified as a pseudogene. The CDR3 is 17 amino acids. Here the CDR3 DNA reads TGTGTCAGCAGCAAACGCCCAACGGGGGGATGCACAGATACGCAGTATTTT. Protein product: CVSSKRPTGGCTDTQYF.

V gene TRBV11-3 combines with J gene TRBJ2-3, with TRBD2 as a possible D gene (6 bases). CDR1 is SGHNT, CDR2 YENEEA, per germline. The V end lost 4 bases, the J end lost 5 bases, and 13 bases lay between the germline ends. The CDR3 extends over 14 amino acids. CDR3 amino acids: CASSSGEQKDTQYF. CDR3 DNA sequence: TGTGCCAGCAGCTCGGGGGAGCAAAAAGATACGCAGTATTTT.

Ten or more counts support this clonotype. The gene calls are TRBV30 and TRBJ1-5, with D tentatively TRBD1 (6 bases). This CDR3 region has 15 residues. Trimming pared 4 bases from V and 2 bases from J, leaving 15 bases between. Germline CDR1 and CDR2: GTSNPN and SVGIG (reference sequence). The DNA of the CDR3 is TGTGCCTGGAACCGGGGGGGGGCAGGCAATCAGCCCCAGCATTTT. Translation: CAWNRGGAGNQPQHF.

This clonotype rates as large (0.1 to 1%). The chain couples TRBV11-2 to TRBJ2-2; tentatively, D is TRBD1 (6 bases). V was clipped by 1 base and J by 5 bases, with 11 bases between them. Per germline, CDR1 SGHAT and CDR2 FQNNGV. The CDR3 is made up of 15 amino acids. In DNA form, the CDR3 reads TGTGCCAGCAGCTTAGGTGGGGGCAGGACCGGGGAGCTGTTTTTT. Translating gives CASSLGGGRTGELFF.

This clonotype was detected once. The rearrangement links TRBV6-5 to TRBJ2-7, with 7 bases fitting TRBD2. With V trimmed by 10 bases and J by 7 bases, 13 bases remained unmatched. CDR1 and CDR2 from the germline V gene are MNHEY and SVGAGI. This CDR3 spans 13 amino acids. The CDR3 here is CANSSAGVWEQYF. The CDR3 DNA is TGTGCCAACAGCAGCGCGGGGGTGTGGGAGCAGTACTTC.

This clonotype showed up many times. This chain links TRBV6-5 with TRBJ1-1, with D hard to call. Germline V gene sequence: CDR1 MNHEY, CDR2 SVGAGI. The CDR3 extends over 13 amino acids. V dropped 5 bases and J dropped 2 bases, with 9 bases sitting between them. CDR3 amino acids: CASSTQQNTEAFF. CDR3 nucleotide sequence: TGTGCCAGCAGTACCCAGCAAAACACTGAAGCTTTCTTT.

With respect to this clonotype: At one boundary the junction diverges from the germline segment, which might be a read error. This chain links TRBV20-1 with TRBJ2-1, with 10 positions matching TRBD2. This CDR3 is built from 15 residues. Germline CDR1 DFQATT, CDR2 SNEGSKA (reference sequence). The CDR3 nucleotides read TGTAGTGCTAGTACCCCGGGACTAGCGCGGAATGAGCGGTTCTTC. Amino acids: CSASTPGLARNERFF.

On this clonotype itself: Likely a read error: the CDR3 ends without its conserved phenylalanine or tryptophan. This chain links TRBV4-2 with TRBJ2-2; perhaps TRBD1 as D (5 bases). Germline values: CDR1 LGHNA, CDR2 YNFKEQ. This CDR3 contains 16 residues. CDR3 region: CASSQETRANSGELFS. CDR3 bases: TGTGCCAGCAGCCAAGAGACCAGGGCGAACTCCGGGGAGCTGTTTTCT.

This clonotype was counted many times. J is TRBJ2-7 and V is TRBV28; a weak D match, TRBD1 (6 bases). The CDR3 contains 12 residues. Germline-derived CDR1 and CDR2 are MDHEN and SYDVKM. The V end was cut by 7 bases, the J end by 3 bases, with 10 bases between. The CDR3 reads CASTKGVYEQYF. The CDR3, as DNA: TGTGCCAGCACCAAGGGGGTCTACGAGCAGTACTTC.

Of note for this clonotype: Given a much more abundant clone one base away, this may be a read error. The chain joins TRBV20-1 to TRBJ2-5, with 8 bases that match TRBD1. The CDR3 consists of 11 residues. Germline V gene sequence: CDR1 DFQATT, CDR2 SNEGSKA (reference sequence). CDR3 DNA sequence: TGCAGTGCTCGACAGGGGCAGACCGAGTACTTC. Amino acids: CSARQGQTEYF.

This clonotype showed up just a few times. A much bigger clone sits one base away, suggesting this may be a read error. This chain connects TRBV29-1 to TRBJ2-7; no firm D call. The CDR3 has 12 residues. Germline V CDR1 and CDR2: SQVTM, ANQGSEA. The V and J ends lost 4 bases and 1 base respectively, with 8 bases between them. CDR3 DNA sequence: TGCAGCGTTGTGTACAAGTCCTACGAGCAGTACTTC. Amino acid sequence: CSVVYKSYEQYF.

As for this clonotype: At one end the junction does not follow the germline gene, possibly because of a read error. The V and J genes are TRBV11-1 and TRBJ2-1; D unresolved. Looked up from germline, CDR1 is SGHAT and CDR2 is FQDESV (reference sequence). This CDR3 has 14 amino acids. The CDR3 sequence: CVSSLTERFNEQFF. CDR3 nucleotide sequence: TGCGTCAGCAGCCTGACGGAACGGTTCAATGAGCAGTTCTTC. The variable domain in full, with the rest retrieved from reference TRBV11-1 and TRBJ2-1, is EAEVAQSPRYKITEKSQAVAFWCDPISGHATLYWYRQILGQGPELLVQFQDESVVDDSQLPKDRFSAERLKGVDSTLKIQPAELGDSAMYLCVSSLTERFNEQFFGPGTRLTVL.

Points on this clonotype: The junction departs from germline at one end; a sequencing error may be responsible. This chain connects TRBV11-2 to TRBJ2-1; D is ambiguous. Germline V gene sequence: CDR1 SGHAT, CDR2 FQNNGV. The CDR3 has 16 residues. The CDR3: CASSLGKCGTYNEKFF. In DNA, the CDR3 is TGTGCCAGCAGTTTAGGGAAGTGCGGCACCTACAATGAGAAGTTCTTC.

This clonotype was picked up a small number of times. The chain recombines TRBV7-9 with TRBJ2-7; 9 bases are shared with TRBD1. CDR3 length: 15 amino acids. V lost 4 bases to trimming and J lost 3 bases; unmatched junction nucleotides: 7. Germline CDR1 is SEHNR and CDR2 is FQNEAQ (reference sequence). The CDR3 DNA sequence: TGTGCCAGCAGCTCACTACAGGGGGCCTACTACGAGCAGTACTTC. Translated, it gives CASSSLQGAYYEQYF.

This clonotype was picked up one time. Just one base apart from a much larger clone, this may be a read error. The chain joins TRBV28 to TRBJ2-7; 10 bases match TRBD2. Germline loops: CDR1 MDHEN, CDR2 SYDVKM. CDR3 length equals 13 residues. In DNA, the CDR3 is TGTGCCAGCGTCCTAGCGGGAGACTACGAGCAGAACTTC. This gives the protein CASVLAGDYEQNF.

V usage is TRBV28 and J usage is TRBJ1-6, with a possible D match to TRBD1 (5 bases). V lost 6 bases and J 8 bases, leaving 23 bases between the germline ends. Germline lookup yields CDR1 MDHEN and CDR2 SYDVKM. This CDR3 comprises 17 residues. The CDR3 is CASRYMGGGQGDSPLHF. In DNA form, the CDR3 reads TGTGCCAGCAGATATATGGGGGGTGGACAAGGGGATTCACCCCTCCACTTT.

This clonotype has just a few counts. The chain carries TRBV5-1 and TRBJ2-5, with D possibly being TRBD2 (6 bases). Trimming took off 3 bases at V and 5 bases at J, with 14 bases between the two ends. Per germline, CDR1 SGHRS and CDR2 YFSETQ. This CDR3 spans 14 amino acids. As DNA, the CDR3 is TGCGCCAGCAGCTCGCCCGGGAGAGGGGAGACCCAGTACTTC. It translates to CASSSPGRGETQYF.

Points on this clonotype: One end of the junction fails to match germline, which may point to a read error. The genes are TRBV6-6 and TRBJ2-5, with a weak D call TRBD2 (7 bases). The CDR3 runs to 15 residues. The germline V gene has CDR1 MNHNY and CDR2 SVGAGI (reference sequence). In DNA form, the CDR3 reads TGTGCCGGCAGTTACTTTATGGGGGGGCAAGAGACCCAGTACTTT. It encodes CAGSYFMGGQETQYF.

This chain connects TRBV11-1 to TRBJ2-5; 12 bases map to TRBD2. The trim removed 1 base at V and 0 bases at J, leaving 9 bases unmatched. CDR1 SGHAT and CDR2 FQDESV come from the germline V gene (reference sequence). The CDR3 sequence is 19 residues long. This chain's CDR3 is CASSLGTGLAGWYQETQYF. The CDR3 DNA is TGTGCCAGCAGCTTAGGAACGGGACTAGCGGGCTGGTACCAAGAGACCCAGTACTTC.